This T cell receptor (beta chain) emerged from a study of OX40 agonist ivuxolimab in advanced cancers. Study-wide background: The patients received ivuxolimab by intravenous route every 2 weeks at 0.01 to 10 mg/kg.

The protocol was immunoSEQ multiplex PCR, while the TCRdb copy is restricted to in-frame clones and leaves out a portion. Found here are more than 65,000 clones, about four fifths of them singletons; the top ten hold around 25%. The study's findings and limits: CD8+ T cells (on average) carried more expanded clones than CD4+ T cells. At 0.1 to 3.0 mg/kg, clonal expansion of CD4+ and CD8+ blood T cells had occurred by week 6.

Regarding this clone: Its target is unknown.

The sample was CD4+ or CD8+ T cells sorted from blood, taken in a trial of the OX40 agonist ivuxolimab. The origin of this receptor is an adult with an advanced solid tumor such as melanoma, head and neck, liver or kidney cancer.

The CDR3 loop reads CASSVASGTSPPTYEQFF. The CDR3 coding sequence is TGTGCCAGCTCGGTCGCTAGCGGAACCTCACCCCCTACATATGAGCAGTTCTTC. The chain employs TRBV18 and TRBJ2-1, with 7 nucleotides matching TRBD2. Trimming cost V 6 bases and J 8 bases; bases outside gene matches: 22. The germline gives CDR1 KGHSH, CDR2 LQKENI. CDR3 length equals 18 residues.